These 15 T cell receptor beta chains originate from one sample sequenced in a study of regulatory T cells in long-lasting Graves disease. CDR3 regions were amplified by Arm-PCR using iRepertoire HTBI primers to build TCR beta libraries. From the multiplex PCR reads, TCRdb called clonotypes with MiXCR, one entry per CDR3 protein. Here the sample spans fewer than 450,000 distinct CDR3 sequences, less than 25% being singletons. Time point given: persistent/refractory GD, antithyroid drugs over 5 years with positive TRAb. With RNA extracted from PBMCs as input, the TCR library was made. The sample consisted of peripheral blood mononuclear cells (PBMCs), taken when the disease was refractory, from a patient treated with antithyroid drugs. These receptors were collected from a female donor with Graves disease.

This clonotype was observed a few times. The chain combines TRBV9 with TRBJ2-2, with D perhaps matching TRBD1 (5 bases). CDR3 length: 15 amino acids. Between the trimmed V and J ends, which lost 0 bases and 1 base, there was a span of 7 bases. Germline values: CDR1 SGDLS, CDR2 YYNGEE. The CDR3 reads CASSVVGQNTGELFF. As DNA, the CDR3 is TGTGCCAGCAGCGTAGTCGGACAGAACACCGGGGAGCTGTTTTTT.

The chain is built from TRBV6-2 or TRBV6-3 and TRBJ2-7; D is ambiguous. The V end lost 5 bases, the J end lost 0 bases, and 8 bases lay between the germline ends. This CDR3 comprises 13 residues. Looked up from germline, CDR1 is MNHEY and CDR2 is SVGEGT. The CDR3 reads CASSRQASYEQYF. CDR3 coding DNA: TGTGCCAGCAGTAGGCAGGCCTCCTACGAGCAGTACTTC.

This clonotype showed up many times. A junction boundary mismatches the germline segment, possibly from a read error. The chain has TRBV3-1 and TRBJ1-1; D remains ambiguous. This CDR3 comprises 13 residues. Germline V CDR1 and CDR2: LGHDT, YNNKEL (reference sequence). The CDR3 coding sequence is TGTGCCAGCAGGCAAGCCCGGGAAGCTGAAGCTTTCTTT. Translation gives CASRQAREAEAFF.

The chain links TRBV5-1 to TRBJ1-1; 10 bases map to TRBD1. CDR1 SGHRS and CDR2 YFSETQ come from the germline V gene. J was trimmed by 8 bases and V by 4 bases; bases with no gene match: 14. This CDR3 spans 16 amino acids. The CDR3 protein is CASSIQGQGSLGEAFF. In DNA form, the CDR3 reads TGCGCCAGCAGCATCCAGGGACAGGGGTCGCTTGGGGAAGCTTTCTTT.

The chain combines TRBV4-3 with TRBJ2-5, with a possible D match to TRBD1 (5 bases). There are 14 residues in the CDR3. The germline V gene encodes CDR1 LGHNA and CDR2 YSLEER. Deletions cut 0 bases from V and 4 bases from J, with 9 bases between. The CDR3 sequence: CASSQEARGETQYF. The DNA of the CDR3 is TGCGCCAGCAGCCAAGAGGCTAGGGGAGAGACCCAGTACTTC.

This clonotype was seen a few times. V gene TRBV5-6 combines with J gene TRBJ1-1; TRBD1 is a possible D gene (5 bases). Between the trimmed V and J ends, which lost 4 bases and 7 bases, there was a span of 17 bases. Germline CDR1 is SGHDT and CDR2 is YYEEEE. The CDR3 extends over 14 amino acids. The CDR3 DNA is TGTGCCAGCAGCCTCGCCTCAGGGTGGGGTGAAGCTTTCTTT. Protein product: CASSLASGWGEAFF.

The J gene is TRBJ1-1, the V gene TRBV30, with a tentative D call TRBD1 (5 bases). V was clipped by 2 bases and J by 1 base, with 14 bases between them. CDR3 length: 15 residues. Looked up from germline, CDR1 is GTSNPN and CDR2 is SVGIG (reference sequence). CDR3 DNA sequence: TGTGCCTGGAGTCGACTCGGACAAAAGAACACTGAAGCTTTCTTT. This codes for CAWSRLGQKNTEAFF.

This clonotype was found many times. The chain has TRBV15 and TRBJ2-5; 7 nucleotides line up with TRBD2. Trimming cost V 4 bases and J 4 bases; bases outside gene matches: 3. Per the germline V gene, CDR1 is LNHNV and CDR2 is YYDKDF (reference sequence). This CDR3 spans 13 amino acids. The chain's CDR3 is CATSNIAGETQYF. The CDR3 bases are TGTGCCACCAGCAATATAGCGGGAGAGACCCAGTACTTC.

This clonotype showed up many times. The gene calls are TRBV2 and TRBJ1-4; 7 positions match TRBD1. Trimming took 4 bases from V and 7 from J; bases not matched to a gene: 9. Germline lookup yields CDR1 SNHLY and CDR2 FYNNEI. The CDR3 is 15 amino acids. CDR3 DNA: TGTGCCAGCAGTGGGATTACAGGGGAACGTGAAAAACTGTTTTTT. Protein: CASSGITGEREKLFF.

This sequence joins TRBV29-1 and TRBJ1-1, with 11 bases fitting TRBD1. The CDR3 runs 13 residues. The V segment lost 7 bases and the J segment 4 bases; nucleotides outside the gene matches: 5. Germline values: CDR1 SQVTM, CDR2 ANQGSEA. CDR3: CSGAGTGGTEAFF. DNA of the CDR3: TGCAGCGGGGCCGGGACAGGGGGCACTGAAGCTTTCTTT.

In DNA, the CDR3 is TGTGCCAGCAGGGGCGGGAGTTCAGATACGCAGTATTTT. The encoded protein is CASRGGSSDTQYF. This chain joins TRBV12-3 or TRBV12-4 and TRBJ2-3; 7 bases align to TRBD2. With 6 bases clipped from V and 4 bases from J, the junction kept 4 bases outside the gene matches. The CDR3 covers 13 residues.

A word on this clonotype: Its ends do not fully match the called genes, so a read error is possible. The CDR3 nucleotides read TGTGCCAGTAGTATACAGGCCGGGGCAGGGCAGATCTACGTGCAGTACTTC. It codes for CASSIQAGAGQIYVQYF. The chain joins TRBV7-9 to TRBJ2-7; D possibly matches TRBD1 or TRBD2 (5 bases each). The length of the CDR3 is 17 residues. Looked up from germline, CDR1 is SEHNR and CDR2 is FQNEAQ (reference sequence).

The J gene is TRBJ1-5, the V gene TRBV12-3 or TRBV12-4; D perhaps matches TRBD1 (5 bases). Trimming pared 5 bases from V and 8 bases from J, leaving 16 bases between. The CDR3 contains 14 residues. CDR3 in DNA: TGTGCCAGCAGTCTCATAGGCAGGGAGAAGCCCCAGCATTTT. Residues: CASSLIGREKPQHF.

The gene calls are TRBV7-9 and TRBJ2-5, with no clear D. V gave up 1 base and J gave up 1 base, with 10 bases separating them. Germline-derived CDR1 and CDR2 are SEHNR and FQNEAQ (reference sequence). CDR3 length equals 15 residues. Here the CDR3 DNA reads TGTGCCAGCAGCTTAGATGGTGTCTCCCAAGAGACCCAGTACTTC. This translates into CASSLDGVSQETQYF.

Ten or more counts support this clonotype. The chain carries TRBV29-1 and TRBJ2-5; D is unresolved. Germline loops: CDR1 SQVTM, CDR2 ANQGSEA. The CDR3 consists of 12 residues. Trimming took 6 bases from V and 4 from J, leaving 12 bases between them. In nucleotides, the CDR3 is TGCAGCGTGCGCGTTACAGCAGAGACCCAGTACTTC. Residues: CSVRVTAETQYF.